This entry concerns a single TCR beta chain. Its antigen remains unidentified. This entry comes from a study of Ad26.COV2.S vaccination and SARS-CoV-2 variants. General study results and limits: Total T cell responses were possibly underestimated by TCR breadth and depth analyses. Marked by substantial breadth, spike-specific CD8+ and CD4+ T cell responses were reportedly seen after vaccination.

Regarding treatment: about 20 received Ad26.COV2.S at low or high dose, single or two shots; five or six received placebo; per-sample allocation not given. The investigators took samples on day 63 after the first vaccine or placebo injection. The protocol was immunoSEQ multiplex PCR, while the TCRdb copy is restricted to in-frame clones and leaves out a portion. The sample has about 680,000 clones; about 89% are singletons. This CDR3 spans 14 amino acids. Germline-derived CDR1 and CDR2 are SGHRS and YFSETQ. V lost 4 bases, J lost 2 bases, and 12 bases lay in between. The chain combines TRBV5-1 with TRBJ2-5; D tentatively reads TRBD1 or TRBD2 (5 bases each). The sequences come from peripheral blood, collected in a trial of Ad26.COV2.S vaccine versus placebo. The TCR originated in a person aged 18 to 59 who received the Ad26.COV2.S COVID-19 vaccine or a placebo. CDR3 amino acids: CASSPPGRQETQYF. CDR3 DNA sequence: TGCGCCAGCAGCCCGCCGGGACGACAAGAGACCCAGTACTTC.